This note documents a single T cell receptor beta chain sequence. This entry is derived from a study of blood T cell repertoires in COVID-19. Looking at the study overall: Both acute and convalescent COVID-19 samples were obtained from the United States, Italy and Spain.

Participants spanned ages about 18 to 95 years and resided in about two dozen US areas. The authors' processing: The authors estimated nucleated cell counts from reference gene primer amplification. The method was immunoSEQ multiplex PCR; TCRdb's version includes in-frame clones alone and lacks a portion of them. From that table come the V and J calls and clone size; the DNA was used to work out D and trimming. The sample contains about 310,000 clones, about nine tenths of which appear only once. The CDR3 consists of 17 residues. After removal of 3 bases from V and 8 bases from J, the junction contained 18 bases not matched to a gene. Germline CDR1 reads DFQATT; CDR2 reads SNEGSKA (reference sequence).

The V call is TRBV20-1, the J call TRBJ1-4; 7 nucleotides align to TRBD1. The sequence was collected from a man in his 60s who had recovered from COVID-19. The specimen sequenced was PBMCs or T cells enriched from blood (not recorded which). Here the CDR3 reads CSASYGSPQGGGEKLFF. In DNA, the CDR3 is TGCAGTGCTAGTTATGGTAGCCCCCAAGGGGGCGGAGAAAAACTGTTTTTT.